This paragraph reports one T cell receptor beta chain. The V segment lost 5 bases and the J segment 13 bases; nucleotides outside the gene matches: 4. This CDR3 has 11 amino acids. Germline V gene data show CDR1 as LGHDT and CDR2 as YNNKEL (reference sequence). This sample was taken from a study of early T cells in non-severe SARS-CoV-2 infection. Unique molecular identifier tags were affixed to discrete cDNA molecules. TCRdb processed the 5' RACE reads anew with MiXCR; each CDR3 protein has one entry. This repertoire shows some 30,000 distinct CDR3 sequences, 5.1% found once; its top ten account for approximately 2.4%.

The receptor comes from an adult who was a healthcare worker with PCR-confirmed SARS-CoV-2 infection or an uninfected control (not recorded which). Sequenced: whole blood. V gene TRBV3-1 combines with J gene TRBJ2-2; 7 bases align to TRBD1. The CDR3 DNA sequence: TGTGCCAGCAGCACACAGGGGTTGCTGTTTTTT. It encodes CASSTQGLLFF.